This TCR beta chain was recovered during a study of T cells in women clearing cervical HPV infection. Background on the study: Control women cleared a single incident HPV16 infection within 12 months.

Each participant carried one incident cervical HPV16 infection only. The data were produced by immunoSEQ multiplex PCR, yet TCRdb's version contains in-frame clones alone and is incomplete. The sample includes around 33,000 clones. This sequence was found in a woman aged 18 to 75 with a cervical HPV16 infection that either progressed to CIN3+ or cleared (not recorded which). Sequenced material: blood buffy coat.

The sequenced part of the CDR3 DNA is TGTGCCAGCAGCTTAGCCGGGACAGCCCTCTCTGGAAACACC. It is translated as CASSLAGTALSGNT. The CDR3, in full, reads CASSLAGTALSGNTIYF. The gene calls are TRBV7-8 and TRBJ1-3; 7 positions match TRBD1. The read halts 3 residues ahead of the CDR3 end, with the missing end drawn from the germline J gene. With 0 bases clipped from V and 0 bases from J, the junction kept 5 bases outside the gene matches. The CDR3 length is 17 residues. Germline V lookup: CDR1 SGHVS, CDR2 FQNEAQ.